This T cell receptor (beta chain) is from a study of neurological immune-mediated disorders (dated 2019 in TCRdb). For context, the study as a whole: Among the roughly 35 multiple sclerosis patients, roughly 31 had relapsing-remitting MS and 3 had secondary progressive MS. Alongside PBMC samples, the set of 106 TCR-beta libraries contained longitudinal samples, technical triplicates, and paired CD4+ and CD8+ T-cell subsets that had been sorted. The study compared peripheral blood TCR-beta repertoires of HTLV-I-associated myelopathy (HAM/TSP) patients, multiple sclerosis patients and healthy controls using UMI-based sequencing. Of the 68 subjects in the cohort, about 14 were HAM/TSP patients, around 35 were multiple sclerosis patients, and about 20 were healthy controls.

To note about this clonotype: Its antigen remains unidentified. No much larger clone is present one base from it, and per-base qualities are unavailable.

For the unsorted PBMC libraries, 2 million PBMCs were stored in RNAlater at -80 degrees C until RNA extraction and were used to generate the libraries. Multiple sclerosis patients were enrolled in a US clinical protocol under which disease progression was evaluated by magnetic resonance imaging. Peripheral blood was subjected to Ficoll-Hypaque density gradient centrifugation to isolate PBMCs, which were then cryopreserved in liquid nitrogen. From the cysteine up to the phenylalanine, the CDR3 has a length of 15 residues. The retained sequence is limited to the CDR3, 45 bases, with the frame set at the first base. Per the germline V gene, SGHTA is the CDR1 and FQGNSA is the CDR2. Unmatched junction bases come to 7, with V trimmed by 2 bases and J by 4 bases. cDNA synthesis used template-switch 5'RACE with a primer carrying a 10-nucleotide random unique molecular identifier tagging each TCR transcript. Each sequencing run produced over 190 million TCR-beta sequences covering 15-18 subjects. The RNeasy kit was used to extract total RNA. Using the KAPA Real-time Library Amplification kit, TCR-beta VDJ regions were amplified with primers for the TCR constant region and the 5'RACE anchor. Sample indexes and Illumina adaptors were added in a first PCR, and a second PCR then increased library yield. After purification with Ampure beads, the TCR product of roughly 650 bp was size-selected on a 2% E-gel SizeSelection system. Library quality was checked on a Bioanalyzer, concentration was measured with Qubit, and libraries were quantified with the Kapa Library Quantification kit before pooling. An Illumina HiSeq 2500 sequenced the libraries paired-end 2 x 150 bp. To increase sequence diversity, roughly 24-31% phiX was spiked into each library pool. The original methods were these. Quality-filtered reads were processed with the UMI-based MiGEC pipeline, and over 75% of raw TCR sequences were removed by the MiGEC pipeline during error correction. VDJ genes were aligned to IMGT germline references, and each clonotype was defined by a unique CDR3 amino acid sequence together with V-J genes. VDJtools evaluated clonal expansion, Shannon diversity and CDR3 relatedness (CalcPairwiseDistances, ClusterSamples); CLCbio workbench built phylogenetic trees. Using coefficient-of-variation modelling across technical triplicates, the study counted a clone as expanded if it had at least 8 unique UMIs. The raw public reads went through TCRdb reprocessing: fastp at Q25, MiXCR clone calling, in-frame beta chains kept. Rows matching on CDR3 protein sequence are summarized as one entry with the most common DNA and genes. The V and J calls follow TCRdb's processing rather than the paper's. In all, the sample holds 65,000 to 75,000 distinct CDR3 sequences, and approximately 5% of those were seen once. The ten largest account for 2.2% of the sample.

Overall results and qualifications from the work: The MS cluster showed no association with clinical or MRI features, and the authors stated that larger cohorts are needed. In phylogenetic analysis, the repertoires of 18 of 34 MS patients grouped into a cluster of related CDR3 sequences, which suggests a possible signature at the repertoire level. TCR clonal expansion was greatest in HAM/TSP patients and smallest in MS patients, who ranked below even healthy controls. No identical CDR3 amino acid sequences were found to be shared among expanded clones across subjects, suggesting that TCR-beta repertoires were private in all groups.

The clonotype was recovered from a woman between 70 and 85 years old with multiple sclerosis. Sequenced material: PBMCs. This sequence uses TRBV7-2 and TRBJ1-2; 7 of the junction bases match TRBD1. The CDR3 region: CASSLSAGGSYGYTF. The bases read TGTGCCAGCAGCTTATCGGCAGGGGGAAGCTATGGCTACACCTTC.